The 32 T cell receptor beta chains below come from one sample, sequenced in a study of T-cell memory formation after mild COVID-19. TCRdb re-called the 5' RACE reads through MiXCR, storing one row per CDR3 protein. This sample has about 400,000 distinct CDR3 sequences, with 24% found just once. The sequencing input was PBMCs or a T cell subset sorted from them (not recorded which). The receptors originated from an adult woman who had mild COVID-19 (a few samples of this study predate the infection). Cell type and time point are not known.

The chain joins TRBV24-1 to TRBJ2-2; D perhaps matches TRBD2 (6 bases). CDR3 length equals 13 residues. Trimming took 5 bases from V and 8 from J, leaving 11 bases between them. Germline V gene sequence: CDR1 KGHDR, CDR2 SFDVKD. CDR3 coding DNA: TGTGCCACCAGTGGTTTAGCGGTAGGGGAGCTGTTTTTT. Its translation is CATSGLAVGELFF.

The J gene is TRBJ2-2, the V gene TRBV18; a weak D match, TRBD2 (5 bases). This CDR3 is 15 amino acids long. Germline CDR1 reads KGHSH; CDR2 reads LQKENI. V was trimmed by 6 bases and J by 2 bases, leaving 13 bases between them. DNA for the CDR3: TGTGCCAGCTCCCCGCGGGCTTCCAACACCGGGGAGCTGTTTTTT. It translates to CASSPRASNTGELFF.

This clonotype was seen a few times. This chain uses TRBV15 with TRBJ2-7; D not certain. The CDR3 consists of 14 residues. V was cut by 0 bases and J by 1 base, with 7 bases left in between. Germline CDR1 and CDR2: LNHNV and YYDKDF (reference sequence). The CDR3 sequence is CATSREDGSYEQYF. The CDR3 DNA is TGTGCCACCAGCAGAGAGGACGGTTCCTACGAGCAGTACTTC.

For the CDR3, the DNA is TGCGCCAGCAGCTCCACCCCTAGCGGCCCCAGCACAGATACGCAGTATTTT. Its protein product is CASSSTPSGPSTDTQYF. The gene calls are TRBV5-1 and TRBJ2-3, with 7 bases aligning to TRBD2. Germline assignment: CDR1 SGHRS and CDR2 YFSETQ. The CDR3 spans 17 residues. Trimming cost V 3 bases and J 0 bases; bases outside gene matches: 10.

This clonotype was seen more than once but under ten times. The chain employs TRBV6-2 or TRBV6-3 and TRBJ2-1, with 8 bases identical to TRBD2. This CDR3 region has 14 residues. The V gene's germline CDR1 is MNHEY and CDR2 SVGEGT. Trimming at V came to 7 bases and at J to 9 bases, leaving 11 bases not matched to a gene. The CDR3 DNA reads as TGTGCCAGCACTGAGCGGGAGCGCCGTAGTGAGCAGTTCTTC. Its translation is CASTERERRSEQFF.

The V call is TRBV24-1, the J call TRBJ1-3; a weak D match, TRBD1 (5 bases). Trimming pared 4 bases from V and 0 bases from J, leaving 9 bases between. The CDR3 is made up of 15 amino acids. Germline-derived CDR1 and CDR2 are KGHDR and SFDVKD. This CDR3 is CATSDGQSSGNTIYF. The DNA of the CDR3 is TGTGCCACCAGTGACGGACAAAGCTCTGGAAACACCATATATTTT.

The CDR3 region is CASSASTVNSGNTIYF. The CDR3 DNA is TGTGCCAGCAGCGCCTCGACAGTGAACTCTGGAAACACCATATATTTT. The genes are TRBV7-2 and TRBJ1-3; D is perhaps TRBD1 (5 bases). The V gene's germline CDR1 is SGHTA and CDR2 FQGNSA. V was trimmed by 5 bases and J by 0 bases, leaving 14 bases between them. CDR3 length equals 16 residues. The full variable domain, rest sourced from reference TRBV7-2 and TRBJ1-3, is GAGVSQSPSNKVTEKGKDVELRCDPISGHTALYWYRQSLGQGLEFLIYFQGNSAPDKSGLPSDRFSAERTGGSVSTLTIQRTQQEDSAVYLCASSASTVNSGNTIYFGEGSWLTVV.

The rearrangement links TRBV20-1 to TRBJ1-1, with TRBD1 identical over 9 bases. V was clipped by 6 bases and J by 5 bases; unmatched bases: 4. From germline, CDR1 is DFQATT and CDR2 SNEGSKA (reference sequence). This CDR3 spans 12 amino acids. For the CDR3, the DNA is TGCAGTGCCGGGACAGGGAGGACTGAAGCTTTCTTT. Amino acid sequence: CSAGTGRTEAFF.

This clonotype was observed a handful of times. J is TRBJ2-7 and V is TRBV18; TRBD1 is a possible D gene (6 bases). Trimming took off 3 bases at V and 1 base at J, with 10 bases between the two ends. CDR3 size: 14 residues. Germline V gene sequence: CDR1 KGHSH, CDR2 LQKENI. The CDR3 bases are TGTGCCAGCTCACCGCAGGGGACGTCCTACGAGCAGTACTTC. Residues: CASSPQGTSYEQYF.

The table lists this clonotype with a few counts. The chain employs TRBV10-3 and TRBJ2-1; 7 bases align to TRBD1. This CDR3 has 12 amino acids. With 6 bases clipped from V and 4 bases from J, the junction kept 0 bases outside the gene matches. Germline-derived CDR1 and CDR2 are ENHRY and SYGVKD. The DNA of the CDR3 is TGTGCCATCAGGGGACAGTACAATGAGCAGTTCTTC. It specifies CAIRGQYNEQFF.

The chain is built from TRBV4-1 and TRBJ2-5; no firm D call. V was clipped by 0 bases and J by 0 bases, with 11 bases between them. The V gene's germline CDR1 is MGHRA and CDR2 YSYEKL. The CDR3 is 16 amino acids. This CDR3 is CASSQDRTQYQETQYF. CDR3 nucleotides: TGCGCCAGCAGCCAAGATCGGACGCAGTACCAAGAGACCCAGTACTTC.

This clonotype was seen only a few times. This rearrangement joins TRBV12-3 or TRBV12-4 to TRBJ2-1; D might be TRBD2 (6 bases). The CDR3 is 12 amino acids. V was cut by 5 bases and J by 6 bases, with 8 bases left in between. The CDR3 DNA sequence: TGTGCCAGCAGTGTGACTAGCAATGAGCAGTTCTTC. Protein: CASSVTSNEQFF.

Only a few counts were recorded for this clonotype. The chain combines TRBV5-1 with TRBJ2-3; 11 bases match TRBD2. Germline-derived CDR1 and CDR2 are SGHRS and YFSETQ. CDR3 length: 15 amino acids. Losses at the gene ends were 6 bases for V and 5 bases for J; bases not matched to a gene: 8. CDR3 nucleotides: TGCGCCAGCACCCCACTAGCGGGAGTGGGAGATACGCAGTATTTT. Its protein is CASTPLAGVGDTQYF.

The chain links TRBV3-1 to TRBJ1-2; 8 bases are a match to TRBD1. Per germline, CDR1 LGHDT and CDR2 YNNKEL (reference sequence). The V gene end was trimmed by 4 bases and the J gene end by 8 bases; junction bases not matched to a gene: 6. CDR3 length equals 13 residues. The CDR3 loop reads CASSRQGARGYTF. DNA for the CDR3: TGTGCCAGCAGCCGGCAGGGGGCGCGAGGCTACACCTTC. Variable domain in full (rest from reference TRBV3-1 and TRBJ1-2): DTAVSQTPKYLVTQMGNDKSIKCEQNLGHDTMYWYKQDSKKFLKIMFSYNNKELIINETVPNRFSPKSPDKAHLNLHINSLELGDSAVYFCASSRQGARGYTFGSGTRLTVV.

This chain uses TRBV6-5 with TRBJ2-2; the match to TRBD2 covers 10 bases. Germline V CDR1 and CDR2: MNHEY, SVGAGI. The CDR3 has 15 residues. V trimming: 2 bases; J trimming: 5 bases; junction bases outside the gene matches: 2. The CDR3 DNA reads TGTGCCAGCAGTTACCAGCGGGAGGGGACCGGGGAGCTGTTTTTT. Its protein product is CASSYQREGTGELFF.

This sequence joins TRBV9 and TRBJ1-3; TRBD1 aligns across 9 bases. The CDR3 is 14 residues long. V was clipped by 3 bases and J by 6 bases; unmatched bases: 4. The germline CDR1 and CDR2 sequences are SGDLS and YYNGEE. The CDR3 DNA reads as TGTGCCAGCAGCGGGACAGGGGTTGCAAACACCATATATTTT. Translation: CASSGTGVANTIYF.

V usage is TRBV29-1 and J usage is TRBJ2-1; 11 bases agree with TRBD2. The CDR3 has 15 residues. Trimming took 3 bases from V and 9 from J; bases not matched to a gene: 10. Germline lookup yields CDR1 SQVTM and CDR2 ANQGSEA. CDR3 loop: CSVDAGTSGFGEQFF. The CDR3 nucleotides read TGCAGCGTTGACGCCGGGACTAGCGGCTTTGGTGAGCAGTTCTTC.

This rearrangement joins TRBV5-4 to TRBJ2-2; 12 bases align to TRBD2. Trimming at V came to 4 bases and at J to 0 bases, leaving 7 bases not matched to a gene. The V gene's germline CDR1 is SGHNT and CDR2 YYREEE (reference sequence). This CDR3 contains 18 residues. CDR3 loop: CASSRPGTSGSNTGELFF. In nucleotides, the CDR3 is TGTGCCAGCAGCAGACCCGGGACTAGCGGGTCGAACACCGGGGAGCTGTTTTTT.

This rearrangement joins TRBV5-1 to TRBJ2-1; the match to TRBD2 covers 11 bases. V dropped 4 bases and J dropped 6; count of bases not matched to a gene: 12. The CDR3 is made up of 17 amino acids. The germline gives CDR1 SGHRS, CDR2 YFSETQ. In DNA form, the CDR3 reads TGCGCCAGCAGCCCCGGGACTAGCGGAAGTGAGTCCAATGAGCAGTTCTTC. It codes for CASSPGTSGSESNEQFF.

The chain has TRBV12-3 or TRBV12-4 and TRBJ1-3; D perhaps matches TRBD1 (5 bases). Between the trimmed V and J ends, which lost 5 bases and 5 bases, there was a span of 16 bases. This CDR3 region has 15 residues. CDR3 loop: CASSPGGGRRNTIYF. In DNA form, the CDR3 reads TGTGCCAGCAGTCCCGGCGGGGGAAGGAGAAACACCATATATTTT.

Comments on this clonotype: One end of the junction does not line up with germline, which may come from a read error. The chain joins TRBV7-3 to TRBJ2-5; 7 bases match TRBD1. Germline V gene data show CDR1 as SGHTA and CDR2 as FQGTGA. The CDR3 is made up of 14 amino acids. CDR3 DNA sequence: TGTGCCATCAGCTTGACAGGGAAGGAGGAGACCCAGTACTTC. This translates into CAISLTGKEETQYF.

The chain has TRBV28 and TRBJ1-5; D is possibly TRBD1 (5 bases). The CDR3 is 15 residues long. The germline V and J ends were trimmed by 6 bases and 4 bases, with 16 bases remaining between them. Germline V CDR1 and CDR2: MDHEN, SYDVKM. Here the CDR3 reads CASRLTGGPNQPQHF. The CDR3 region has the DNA TGTGCCAGCAGGTTAACCGGGGGACCGAATCAGCCCCAGCATTTT.

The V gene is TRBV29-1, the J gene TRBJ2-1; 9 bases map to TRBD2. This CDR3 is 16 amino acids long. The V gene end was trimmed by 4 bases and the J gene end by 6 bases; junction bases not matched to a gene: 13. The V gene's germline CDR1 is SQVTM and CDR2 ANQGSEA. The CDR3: CSVAAGGFDYSNEQFF. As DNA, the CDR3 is TGCAGCGTTGCGGCGGGGGGGTTCGATTACAGCAATGAGCAGTTCTTC.

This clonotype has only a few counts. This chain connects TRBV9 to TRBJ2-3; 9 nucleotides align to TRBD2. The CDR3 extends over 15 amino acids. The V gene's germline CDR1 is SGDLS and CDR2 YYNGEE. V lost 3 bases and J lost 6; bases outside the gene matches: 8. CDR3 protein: CASSATSGERDTQYF. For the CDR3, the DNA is TGTGCCAGCAGCGCGACTAGCGGTGAGAGGGATACGCAGTATTTT.

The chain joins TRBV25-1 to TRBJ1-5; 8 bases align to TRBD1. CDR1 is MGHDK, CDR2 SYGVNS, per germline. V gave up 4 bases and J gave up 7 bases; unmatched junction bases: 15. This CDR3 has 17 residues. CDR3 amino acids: CASSGIERQGIGQPQHF. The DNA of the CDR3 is TGTGCCAGCAGTGGTATCGAAAGACAGGGGATTGGGCAGCCCCAGCATTTT.

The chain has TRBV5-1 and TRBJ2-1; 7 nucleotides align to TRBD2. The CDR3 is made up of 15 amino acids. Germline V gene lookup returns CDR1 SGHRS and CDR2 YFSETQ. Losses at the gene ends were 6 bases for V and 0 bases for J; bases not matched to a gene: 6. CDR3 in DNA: TGCGCCAGCATCCTGGGGGGGGGCTCCTACAATGAGCAGTTCTTC. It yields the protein CASILGGGSYNEQFF.

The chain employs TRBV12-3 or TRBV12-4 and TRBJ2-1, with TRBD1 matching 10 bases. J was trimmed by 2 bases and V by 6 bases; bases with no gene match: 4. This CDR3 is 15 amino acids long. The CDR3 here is CASRAGTGAYNEQFF. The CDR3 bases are TGTGCCAGCAGAGCCGGGACAGGGGCCTACAATGAGCAGTTCTTC.

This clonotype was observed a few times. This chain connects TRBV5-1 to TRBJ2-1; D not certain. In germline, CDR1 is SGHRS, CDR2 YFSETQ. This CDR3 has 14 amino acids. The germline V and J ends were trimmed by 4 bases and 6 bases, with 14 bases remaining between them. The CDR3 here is CASSTQTFSNEQFF. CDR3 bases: TGCGCCAGCAGCACCCAGACATTCAGCAATGAGCAGTTCTTC.

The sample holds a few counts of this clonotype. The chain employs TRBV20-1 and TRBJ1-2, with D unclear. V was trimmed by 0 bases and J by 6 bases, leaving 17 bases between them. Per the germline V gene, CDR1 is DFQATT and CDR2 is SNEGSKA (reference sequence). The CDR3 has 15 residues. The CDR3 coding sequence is TGCAGTGCTAGAGATTGGGAAACCGAAGGAGATGGCTACACCTTC. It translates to CSARDWETEGDGYTF.

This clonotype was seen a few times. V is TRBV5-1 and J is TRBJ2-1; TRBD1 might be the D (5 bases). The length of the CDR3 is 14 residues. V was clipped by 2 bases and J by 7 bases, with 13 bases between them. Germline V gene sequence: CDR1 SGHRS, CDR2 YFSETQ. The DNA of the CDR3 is TGCGCCAGCAGCTTAGGAAGACAGCCAAATGAGCAGTTCTTC. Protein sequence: CASSLGRQPNEQFF.

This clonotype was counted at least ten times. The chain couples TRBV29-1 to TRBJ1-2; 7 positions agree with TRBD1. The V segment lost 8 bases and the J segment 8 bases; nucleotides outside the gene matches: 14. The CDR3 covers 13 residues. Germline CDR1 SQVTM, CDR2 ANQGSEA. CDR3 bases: TGCAGCTTCCGGGGCGAGGGGGCGCGCGGCTACACCTTC. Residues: CSFRGEGARGYTF.

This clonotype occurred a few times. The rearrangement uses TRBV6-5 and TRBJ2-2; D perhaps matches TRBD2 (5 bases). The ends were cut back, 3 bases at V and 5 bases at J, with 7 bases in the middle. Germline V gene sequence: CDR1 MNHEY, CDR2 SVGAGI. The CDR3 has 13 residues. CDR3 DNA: TGTGCCAGCAGTTATCGAGGGACCGGGGAGCTGTTTTTT. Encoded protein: CASSYRGTGELFF.